This is a list of T cell receptor beta chains from one sample in a study of T cells after yellow fever vaccination. MiXCR, run by TCRdb on the 5' RACE reads, gives a single entry per CDR3 protein. The table includes about 58,000 distinct CDR3 sequences, more than 5.5% detected once. Sequenced here: CD8+ T cells sorted from PBMCs, sampled on the day of the first yellow fever vaccination. All receptors come from a man aged 18 to 30 who received the YFV17D yellow fever vaccine. CDR3s include the opening cysteine and the closing phenylalanine or tryptophan. The D gene is left open where the match is weak. Clone sizes are given selectively: once, few, many, or a class where the clone is expanded.

j_call	d_call	clone_size	v_call	cdr3_aa	cdr3_nt
TRBJ1-1	.	few	TRBV5-1	CASSLEQGLNTEAFF	TGCGCCAGCAGCTTGGAACAGGGCCTGAACACTGAAGCTTTCTTT
TRBJ1-1	TRBD1	many	TRBV14	CASSPGGIVEAFF	TGTGCCAGCAGTCCAGGGGGGATTGTTGAAGCTTTCTTT
TRBJ2-3	.	.	TRBV6-2/TRBV6-3	CASTTRRDTQYF	TGTGCCAGCACCACCCGGAGGGATACGCAGTATTTT
TRBJ2-5	TRBD2	.	TRBV6-1	CASRGTSGGLRTQYF	TGTGCCAGCCGAGGGACTAGCGGGGGACTAAGGACCCAGTACTTC
TRBJ2-6	TRBD2	few	TRBV10-2	CASRVSGGYGGANVLTF	TGCGCCAGCAGGGTATCCGGGGGGTACGGCGGGGCCAACGTCCTGACTTTC
TRBJ2-7	TRBD1	many	TRBV7-6	CASSSGAGGRKKVDEQYF	TGTGCCAGCAGCTCTGGGGCAGGGGGAAGAAAAAAAGTCGACGAGCAGTACTTC
TRBJ1-1	.	.	TRBV20-1	CSARGQGFDTEAFF	TGCAGTGCTAGAGGGCAGGGTTTTGACACTGAAGCTTTCTTT
TRBJ2-2	.	many	TRBV7-6	CASSPNRGGANTGELFF	TGTGCCAGCAGCCCCAACCGGGGCGGCGCGAACACCGGGGAGCTGTTTTTT
TRBJ2-3	.	.	TRBV7-2	CASSFLGPDTQYF	TGTGCCAGCAGCTTCTTGGGACCAGATACGCAGTATTTT
TRBJ1-5	.	.	TRBV6-5	CASWGSGQPQHF	TGTGCCAGCTGGGGTTCAGGCCAGCCCCAGCATTTT
TRBJ2-3	TRBD2	many	TRBV6-4	CASSALAGGTDTQYF	TGTGCCAGCAGTGCGCTAGCGGGGGGCACAGATACGCAGTATTTT
TRBJ2-2	.	many	TRBV11-2	CASSQSSRAAGTGELFF	TGTGCCAGCAGCCAATCGTCTAGGGCCGCGGGCACCGGGGAGCTGTTTTTT
TRBJ1-5	.	.	TRBV7-9	CASSLGGIQPQHF	TGTGCCAGCAGCCTGGGAGGGATACAGCCCCAGCATTTT
TRBJ2-3	.	.	TRBV5-1	CASSPQGSDTQYF	TGCGCCAGCAGCCCTCAGGGTTCGGATACGCAGTATTTT
TRBJ2-5	.	many	TRBV18	CASSWEETQYF	TGTGCCAGCTCATGGGAAGAGACCCAGTACTTC
TRBJ1-4	TRBD1	few	TRBV9	CASSVGTGLEKLFF	TGTGCCAGCAGCGTGGGGACAGGGCTTGAAAAACTGTTTTTT
TRBJ1-2	TRBD1	many	TRBV10-2	CASSLTGGSGYTF	TGCGCCAGCAGCCTAACAGGGGGTTCGGGCTACACCTTC
TRBJ1-1	.	few	TRBV4-1	CASSHPHGGLLAFF	TGCGCCAGCAGCCATCCGCACGGCGGCTTGTTGGCTTTCTTT
TRBJ1-1	.	medium-sized	TRBV14	CASSRGGALNTEAFF	TGTGCCAGCAGCCGGGGAGGGGCTTTGAACACTGAAGCTTTCTTT
TRBJ2-1	.	many	TRBV3-1	CASQRGDEQFF	TGTGCCAGTCAAAGAGGGGATGAGCAGTTCTTC
TRBJ2-7	TRBD1	many	TRBV29-1	CSVETGDYEQYF	TGCAGCGTTGAGACAGGGGATTACGAGCAGTACTTC
TRBJ2-2	.	many	TRBV20-1	CSDPARLNTGELFF	TGCAGTGATCCCGCACGGTTGAACACCGGGGAGCTGTTTTTT
TRBJ2-7	.	many	TRBV11-2	CASSLSEQYF	TGTGCCAGCAGCTTGAGCGAGCAGTACTTC
TRBJ1-3	.	many	TRBV10-3	CAIEPDSGNTIYF	TGTGCCATCGAGCCGGACTCTGGAAACACCATATATTTT
TRBJ2-7	TRBD1	few	TRBV10-3	CAIRDPGQDYEQYF	TGTGCCATCAGGGATCCGGGACAGGACTACGAGCAGTACTTC
TRBJ2-3	TRBD1	many	TRBV20-1	CSAGQARTDTQYF	TGCAGTGCTGGACAGGCCCGGACAGATACGCAGTATTTT
TRBJ2-2	.	few	TRBV5-6	CASSLPYRDTGELFF	TGTGCCAGCAGCTTGCCGTACAGGGACACCGGGGAGCTGTTTTTT
TRBJ2-3	TRBD2	many	TRBV6-2/TRBV6-3	CATSTLAGGLASTDTQYF	TGTGCCACCAGTACACTAGCGGGGGGCCTGGCAAGCACAGATACGCAGTATTTT
TRBJ2-1	TRBD1	.	TRBV13	CASSSGTGRMSEQFF	TGTGCCAGCAGCTCTGGGACAGGGAGGATGAGCGAGCAGTTCTTC
TRBJ1-2	.	few	TRBV7-2	CASSLSDLVYGYTF	TGTGCCAGCAGCCTGTCTGACCTTGTCTATGGCTACACCTTC
TRBJ1-2	.	few	TRBV5-6	CASSLGTAIYGYTF	TGTGCCAGCAGCTTGGGGACAGCGATTTATGGCTACACCTTC
TRBJ1-5	.	few	TRBV6-2/TRBV6-3	CASASGVMEWARNQPQHF	TGTGCCAGCGCATCCGGGGTGATGGAGTGGGCTAGGAATCAGCCCCAGCATTTT
TRBJ2-7	TRBD1	many	TRBV4-2	CASSQESPGGSILYEQYF	TGTGCCAGCAGCCAAGAAAGCCCAGGGGGCTCTATCCTTTACGAGCAGTACTTC
TRBJ2-3	.	many	TRBV27	CASSYKLDTQYF	TGTGCCAGCAGTTACAAGTTGGATACGCAGTATTTT
TRBJ2-3	.	many	TRBV4-2	CASSQNAGSSTDTQYF	TGTGCCAGCAGTCAAAACGCCGGGAGTAGCACAGATACGCAGTATTTT
TRBJ2-1	.	few	TRBV6-2/TRBV6-3	CASSPTLGNEQFF	TGTGCCAGCAGCCCGACCCTAGGAAATGAGCAGTTCTTC
TRBJ2-1	.	.	TRBV27	CASTLGARWDNEQFF	TGTGCCAGCACCTTGGGAGCAAGGTGGGACAATGAGCAGTTCTTC
TRBJ2-1	.	many	TRBV7-9	CASSWGPNYNEQFF	TGTGCCAGCAGCTGGGGACCGAATTACAATGAGCAGTTCTTC
TRBJ1-1	.	many	TRBV4-3	CASSQGIGRNTEAFF	TGCGCCAGCAGCCAAGGAATAGGACGGAACACTGAAGCTTTCTTT
TRBJ2-1	TRBD2	few	TRBV5-6	CASSRTSGGAWEQFF	TGTGCCAGCAGCAGGACTAGCGGGGGGGCCTGGGAGCAGTTCTTC
TRBJ2-7	.	few	TRBV7-6	CASSLASDEQYF	TGTGCCAGCAGCTTAGCGTCAGACGAGCAGTACTTC
TRBJ1-4	.	few	TRBV9	CASSAGRLANEKLFF	TGTGCCAGCAGCGCGGGACGTTTGGCTAATGAAAAACTGTTTTTT
TRBJ2-7	.	many	TRBV5-1	CASSLTGTLNEQYF	TGCGCCAGCAGCCTAACAGGGACCCTCAACGAGCAGTACTTC
TRBJ2-7	.	few	TRBV19	CASSIAGQGYEQYF	TGTGCCAGTAGTATAGCGGGGCAGGGCTACGAGCAGTACTTC
TRBJ2-5	.	many	TRBV7-9	CASSLLPGSETQYF	TGTGCCAGCAGCTTATTACCAGGTTCGGAGACCCAGTACTTC
TRBJ2-7	TRBD2	many	TRBV7-2	CASSLMGEGLYEQYF	TGTGCCAGCAGCTTAATGGGGGAGGGGCTTTACGAGCAGTACTTC
TRBJ2-3	.	many	TRBV7-2	CASSSPGDTQYF	TGTGCCAGCAGCTCCCCGGGAGATACGCAGTATTTT
TRBJ1-3	.	many	TRBV10-3	CAIERRVDSGNTIYF	TGTGCCATCGAAAGGAGGGTAGACTCTGGAAACACCATATATTTT
TRBJ1-2	TRBD1	.	TRBV7-8	CASSLEGTGQGYTF	TGTGCCAGCAGCTTAGAAGGGACAGGGCAAGGCTACACCTTC
TRBJ2-1	.	.	TRBV1	CTSSRQDWRGGFLDNEQFF	TGCACCAGCAGCCGGCAGGACTGGCGGGGGGGCTTTTTGGACAATGAGCAGTTCTTC
TRBJ1-5	TRBD1	many	TRBV4-1	CASSSPGTGAWPQHF	TGCGCCAGCAGCTCCCCCGGGACAGGGGCATGGCCCCAGCATTTT
TRBJ1-2	.	.	TRBV7-9	CASSAPLGYGYTF	TGTGCCAGCAGCGCCCCTTTGGGCTATGGCTACACCTTC
TRBJ2-5	.	many	TRBV5-6	CASNRRQGIQETQYF	TGTGCCAGCAACCGTAGGCAGGGGATACAAGAGACCCAGTACTTC